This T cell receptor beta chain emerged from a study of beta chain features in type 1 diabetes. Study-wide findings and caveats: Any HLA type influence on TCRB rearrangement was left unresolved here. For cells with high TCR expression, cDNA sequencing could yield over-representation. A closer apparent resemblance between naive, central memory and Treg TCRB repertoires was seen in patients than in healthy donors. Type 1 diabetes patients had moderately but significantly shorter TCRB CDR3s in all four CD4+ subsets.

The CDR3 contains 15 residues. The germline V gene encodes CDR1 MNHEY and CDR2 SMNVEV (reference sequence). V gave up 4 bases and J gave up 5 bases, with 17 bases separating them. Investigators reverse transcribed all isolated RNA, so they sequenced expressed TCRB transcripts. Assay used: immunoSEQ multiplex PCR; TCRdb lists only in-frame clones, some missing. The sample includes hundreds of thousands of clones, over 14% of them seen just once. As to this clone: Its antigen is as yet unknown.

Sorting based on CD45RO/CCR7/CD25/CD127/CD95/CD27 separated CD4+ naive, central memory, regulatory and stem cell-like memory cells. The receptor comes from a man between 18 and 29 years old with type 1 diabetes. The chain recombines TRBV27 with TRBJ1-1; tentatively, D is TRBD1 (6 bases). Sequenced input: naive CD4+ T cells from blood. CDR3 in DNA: TGTGCCAGCAGTTGGGTACAGGGAAGAGTTACTGAAGCTTTCTTT. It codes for CASSWVQGRVTEAFF.